In its sample, the clone carrying this T cell receptor beta chain was seen once. This sample was taken from a study of cytomegalovirus exposure and HLA in healthy donors. It was with 60 Vbeta and 13 Jbeta primers that the PCR ran. Sequenced by immunoSEQ multiplex PCR; TCRdb stores in-frame clones only, minus some. This sample has 130,000 or so clones, with roughly four fifths found just once. Germline CDR1 and CDR2: SGHRS and YFSETQ. The CDR3 is made up of 15 amino acids. Unmatched junction bases numbered 1, after V lost 0 bases and J lost 3 bases. The source material was PBMCs. This chain uses TRBV5-1 with TRBJ1-4; 8 bases are a match to TRBD1. The origin of this receptor is a man aged 30 to 39 in good health and CMV-seronegative. DNA for the CDR3: TGCGCCAGCAGCTTGGCGACAGGGGCTAATGAAAAACTGTTTTTT. As protein: CASSLATGANEKLFF.